The 13 T cell receptor beta chains in this list originate from one sample, sequenced in a study of long-term antiretroviral therapy in people with HIV. A v3.0 immunoSEQ assay was performed at survey level. Here immunoSEQ multiplex PCR was the method, and the copy in TCRdb shows in-frame clones only, minus some. Among more than 20,000 clones listed, approximately 84% were seen once. The starting material was unsorted PBMCs, obtained 1.8 years before starting antiretroviral therapy. The source is a woman aged 25 to 45 with HIV.

This chain joins TRBV12-5 and TRBJ1-2; D unresolved. CDR3 length: 11 amino acids. The germline CDR1 and CDR2 sequences are LGHNT and FRNRAP. The V end was cut by 0 bases, the J end by 7 bases, with 3 bases between. As DNA, the CDR3 is TGTGCTAGTGGTTTGGTATCTGGCTACACCTTC. The encoded protein is CASGLVSGYTF.

The chain carries TRBV15 and TRBJ1-5, with D unresolved. Per the germline V gene, CDR1 is LNHNV and CDR2 is YYDKDF (reference sequence). The CDR3 length is 13 residues. Trimming removed 6 bases from V and 6 bases from J, with 12 bases in between. CDR3 loop: CATRGGGRQPQHF. As DNA, the CDR3 is TGTGCCACCAGGGGCGGAGGGCGTCAGCCCCAGCATTTT.

The chain is built from TRBV7-2 and TRBJ2-5; 14 nucleotides align to TRBD2. J lost 2 bases, V lost 5 bases, and 13 bases had no gene match. The CDR3 length is 19 residues. Germline CDR1 SGHTA, CDR2 FQGNSA. CDR3 in DNA: TGTGCCAGCAGCGAACAGACCGGACTAGCGGGGGGATTTCAAGAGACCCAGTACTTC. It yields the protein CASSEQTGLAGGFQETQYF. The full variable domain, its missing parts supplied by reference TRBV7-2 and TRBJ2-5, is GAGVSQSPSNKVTEKGKDVELRCDPISGHTALYWYRQSLGQGLEFLIYFQGNSAPDKSGLPSDRFSAERTGGSVSTLTIQRTQQEDSAVYLCASSEQTGLAGGFQETQYFGPGTRLLVL.

The chain joins TRBV18 to TRBJ1-3, with D maybe TRBD1 (5 bases). Trimming removed 2 bases from V and 4 bases from J, with 12 bases in between. This CDR3 has 15 amino acids. CDR1 and CDR2 (germline): KGHSH, LQKENI. CDR3 region: CASSPMSDKGNTIYF. As DNA, the CDR3 is TGTGCCAGCTCACCAATGTCGGACAAAGGAAACACCATATATTTT.

V is TRBV9 and J is TRBJ1-1, with D unclear. The V and J ends lost 3 bases and 5 bases respectively, with 11 bases between them. The CDR3 extends over 13 amino acids. CDR1 and CDR2 (germline): SGDLS, YYNGEE. For the CDR3, the DNA is TGTGCCAGCAGCGCAACATTGTTGACTGAAGCTTTCTTT. It translates to CASSATLLTEAFF.

The genes are TRBV13 and TRBJ1-2, with no clear D. The CDR3 sequence is 16 residues long. The germline V and J ends were trimmed by 1 base and 2 bases, with 14 bases remaining between them. Per the germline V gene, CDR1 is PRHDT and CDR2 is FYEKMQ (reference sequence). The CDR3 DNA follows: TGTGCCAGCAGCTTAGACGGGCGCTCAGCGAACTATGGCTACACCTTC. Encoded protein: CASSLDGRSANYGYTF.

The rearrangement links TRBV5-1 to TRBJ2-1; weak D call: TRBD1 (5 bases). The germline V gene encodes CDR1 SGHRS and CDR2 YFSETQ. The V end lost 4 bases, the J end lost 1 base, and 12 bases lay between the germline ends. This CDR3 comprises 15 residues. This CDR3 reads CASSATGESYNEQFF. The CDR3 coding sequence is TGCGCCAGCAGCGCAACAGGTGAATCCTACAATGAGCAGTTCTTC.

Only one count was recorded for this clone. V usage is TRBV6-1 and J usage is TRBJ2-5; D gene uncertain. There are 14 residues in the CDR3. From germline, CDR1 is MNHNS and CDR2 SASEGT. V shed 2 bases and J shed 2 bases, with 9 bases lying between them. CDR3 sequence (DNA): TGTGCCAGCAGTGAATGGCAGAGTCAAGAGACCCAGTACTTC. Residues: CASSEWQSQETQYF.

The chain links TRBV9 to TRBJ1-5; D not resolved. Germline CDR1 and CDR2: SGDLS and YYNGEE. V was shortened by 4 bases and J by 2 bases, with 10 bases between the two germline ends. This CDR3 spans 14 amino acids. CDR3 loop: CASSKGSRNQPQHF. Here the CDR3 DNA reads TGTGCCAGCAGCAAAGGGAGTCGCAATCAGCCCCAGCATTTT. The variable domain in full, completed from reference TRBV9 and TRBJ1-5, reads DSGVTQTPKHLITATGQRVTLRCSPRSGDLSVYWYQQSLDQGLQFLIQYYNGEERAKGNILERFSAQQFPDLHSELNLSSLELGDSALYFCASSKGSRNQPQHFGDGTRLSIL.

The J gene is TRBJ1-5, the V gene TRBV2; D gene ambiguous. The CDR3 is made up of 15 amino acids. Germline assignment: CDR1 SNHLY and CDR2 FYNNEI. The ends were cut back, 2 bases at V and 1 base at J, with 9 bases in the middle. The CDR3 loop is CASSEMSGSNQPQHF. CDR3 sequence (DNA): TGTGCCAGCAGTGAAATGTCTGGGAGCAATCAGCCCCAGCATTTT.

The rearrangement links TRBV27 to TRBJ1-4, with D tentatively TRBD1 (6 bases). CDR1 and CDR2 (germline): MNHEY, SMNVEV (reference sequence). The CDR3 is made up of 15 amino acids. Trimming shortened V by 3 bases and J by 7 bases, and 15 bases separated the two germline ends. CDR3 sequence (DNA): TGTGCCAGCAGTTTCGGTAACAGGGCAGGTGAAAAACTGTTTTTT. This encodes CASSFGNRAGEKLFF.

V usage is TRBV7-6 and J usage is TRBJ2-3; 9 bases line up with TRBD2. The junction had 5 bases not matched to a gene; V was cut back by 1 base and J by 0 bases. This CDR3 spans 17 amino acids. Germline CDR1 is SGHVS and CDR2 is FNYEAQ. The CDR3, as DNA: TGTGCCAGCAGCTTAGGGGCGGGGGGGTTTAGCACAGATACGCAGTATTTT. Its protein is CASSLGAGGFSTDTQYF.

The chain uses TRBV14 and TRBJ2-2; D gene ambiguous. The CDR3 is made up of 13 amino acids. V was clipped by 6 bases and J by 4 bases, with 9 bases between them. The germline V gene has CDR1 SGHDN and CDR2 FVKESK. The CDR3: CASSPRFTGELFF. CDR3 bases: TGTGCCAGCAGTCCCAGATTCACCGGGGAGCTGTTTTTT.